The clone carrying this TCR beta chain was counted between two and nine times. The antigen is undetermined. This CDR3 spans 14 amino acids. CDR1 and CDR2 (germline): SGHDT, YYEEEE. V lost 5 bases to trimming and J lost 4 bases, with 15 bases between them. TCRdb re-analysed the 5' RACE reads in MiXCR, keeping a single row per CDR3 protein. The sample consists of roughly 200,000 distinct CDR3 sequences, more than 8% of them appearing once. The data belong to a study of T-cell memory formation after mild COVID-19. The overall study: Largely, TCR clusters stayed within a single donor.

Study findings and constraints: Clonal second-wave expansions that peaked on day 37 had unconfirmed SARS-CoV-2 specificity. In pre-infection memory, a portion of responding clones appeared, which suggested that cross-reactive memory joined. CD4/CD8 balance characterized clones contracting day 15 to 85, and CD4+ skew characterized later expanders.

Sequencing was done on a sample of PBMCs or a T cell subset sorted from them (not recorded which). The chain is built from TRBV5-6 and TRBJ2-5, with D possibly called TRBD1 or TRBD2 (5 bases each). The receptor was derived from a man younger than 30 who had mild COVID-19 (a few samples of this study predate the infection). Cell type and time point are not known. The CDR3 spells CASRRDLRGETQYF. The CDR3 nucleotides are TGTGCCAGCAGACGGGACCTCCGGGGAGAGACCCAGTACTTC.